This T cell receptor beta chain emerged from a study of OX40 agonist ivuxolimab in advanced cancers. For the study in its entirety: The costimulatory receptor OX40 (CD134) was targeted by ivuxolimab, a fully human IgG2 agonistic monoclonal antibody. Intravenous ivuxolimab was administered to patients every 2 weeks at six dose levels: 0.01, 0.1, 0.3, 1.5, 3 and 10 mg/kg. Of the approximately 54 dose-escalation patients, hepatocellular carcinoma was present in about 20, melanoma in approximately 15, renal cell carcinoma in 9 and head and neck cancer in 9. In the dose-escalation cohort, roughly four fifths of patients were male, and the mean age was roughly 60 years, with a range of about 23 to 85. Patients were allowed to have had prior anti-PD-1, anti-PD-L1 or anti-CTLA-4 therapy, and 40% of the dose-escalation patients had previously received checkpoint inhibitors. Partial responses occurred in three dose-escalation patients: two with cutaneous melanoma and one with hepatocellular carcinoma. Peripheral TCRbeta sequencing aimed to test whether ivuxolimab altered TCR sequence diversity and caused clonal T-cell expansion. The paper reports the monotherapy dose-escalation portion (N of about 54 patients) of the phase I ivuxolimab trial.

Regarding this clone: This receptor's antigen is unknown. Per-nucleotide qualities are absent, and no much larger clonotype sits a single base away.

To sequence the TCRbeta CDR3 region, genomic DNA was isolated from the sorted cells. The immunoSEQ Assay was used to sequence the TCRbeta CDR3 regions. TCRdb mirrors the immuneACCESS table, restricted to in-frame sequences. Some clones are absent from its copies; in checked studies, under half trace to an unresolved V gene, and the reason for the others is unknown. The sample has approximately 98,000 clones on record, 84% of them singletons. The ten largest account for approximately 5% of the sample. The trial excluded patients who had a history of autoimmune disease or were on systemic immunosuppression. Peripheral blood for TCR sequencing was collected from all dose cohorts at baseline, on cycle 4 day 1, and on cycle 7 day 1. Samples were obtained from an open-label, multicenter, first-in-human phase I dose-escalation trial of ivuxolimab. Adults with locally advanced or metastatic melanoma, renal cell, hepatocellular, or head and neck squamous cell carcinoma were enrolled in the trial. Before TCR sequencing, CD4+ T cells and CD8+ T cells were sorted from peripheral blood as separate populations.

Broader findings and caveats from the paper: Low levels of normalized T-cell clonal expansion were also shown by some nonresponding patients. In partial responders in the 0.1-3.0 mg/kg groups, normalized peripheral clonal expansion was found to be among the lowest, especially among CD8+ T cells. The antigen specificity of the clonally expanded peripheral T cells was not determined. Clonal expansion of both CD4+ and CD8+ blood T cells was observed from baseline to week 6 at doses 0.1 to 3.0 mg/kg. After ivuxolimab, more expanded clones were found on average in CD8+ T cells than in CD4+ T cells.

There are 13 amino acids in the CDR3, from cysteine to phenylalanine inclusive. CDR3 DNA is the only sequence kept; it has 39 bases, read in frame from the first base. CDR1 and CDR2 are read off the germline V gene as MNHEY and SVGAGI. V is cut by 7 bases and J by 4 bases, and the space between the germline ends is 13 bases. This chain joins TRBV6-5 to TRBJ1-1; TRBD1 is a possible D gene, resting on 6 matching bases. The clonotype originates from an adult with an advanced solid tumor such as melanoma, head and neck, liver or kidney cancer. Sample: CD4+ or CD8+ T cells sorted from blood, taken in a trial of the OX40 agonist ivuxolimab. DNA sequence: TGTGCCAGCAACCAACAGGGAGGCACTGAAGCTTTCTTT. It translates to CASNQQGGTEAFF.